The 10 T cell receptor beta chains below all came from one sample that was sequenced in a study of blood T cell repertoires in COVID-19. The method was immunoSEQ multiplex PCR; TCRdb's version includes in-frame clones alone and lacks a portion of them. Of some 99,000 clones in the sample, around 84% were seen once. Sequenced: peripheral blood. The source is a woman aged 60 to 75 in a cohort sampled during active or convalescent COVID-19.

This chain connects TRBV7-8 to TRBJ2-4, with D possibly matching TRBD1 (5 bases). Germline V gives CDR1 SGHVS, CDR2 FQNEAQ. Trimming left V 2 bases short and J 0 bases short, with 11 bases between. This CDR3 has 16 amino acids. The DNA of the CDR3 is TGTGCCAGCAGCTTACCTCCCCAGGGAGCCAAAAACATTCAGTACTTC. Its translation: CASSLPPQGAKNIQYF.

J is TRBJ1-1 and V is TRBV2; 7 bases align to TRBD1. CDR3 length: 15 residues. Germline CDR1 and CDR2: SNHLY and FYNNEI. Trimming took 4 bases from V and 7 from J; bases not matched to a gene: 12. CDR3 region: CASSVQTSAGGEAFF. The CDR3 DNA reads TGTGCCAGCAGTGTCCAGACCAGCGCAGGGGGTGAAGCTTTCTTT.

This clone has more than one count but fewer than ten. CDR3 protein: CASSPSAGGGYEQYF. For the CDR3, the DNA is TGTGCCAGCTCACCATCGGCAGGGGGAGGCTACGAGCAGTACTTC. The chain combines TRBV18 with TRBJ2-7; possibly TRBD1 for D (7 bases). CDR1 is KGHSH, CDR2 LQKENI, per germline. The CDR3 runs to 15 residues. V lost 2 bases to trimming and J lost 3 bases, with 14 bases between them.

This clone was seen once. J is TRBJ2-3 and V is TRBV11-2; maybe TRBD2 (5 bases). Germline loops: CDR1 SGHAT, CDR2 FQNNGV. The CDR3 covers 16 residues. Between the trimmed V and J ends, which lost 4 bases and 1 base, there was a span of 15 bases. CDR3 in amino acids: CASSSSFGSGTDTQYF. The CDR3 region has the DNA TGTGCCAGCAGCTCCTCGTTTGGTAGCGGCACAGATACGCAGTATTTT. Together with reference TRBV11-2 and TRBJ2-3, the CDR3 gives the full variable domain: EAGVAQSPRYKIIEKRQSVAFWCNPISGHATLYWYQQILGQGPKLLIQFQNNGVVDDSQLPKDRFSAERLKGVDSTLKIQPAKLEDSAVYLCASSSSFGSGTDTQYFGPGTRLTVL.

Only one count was recorded for this clone. This sequence joins TRBV4-1 and TRBJ2-5; 8 bases line up with TRBD2. CDR1 is MGHRA and CDR2 is YSYEKL in the germline V gene. The CDR3 is 16 amino acids. V lost 1 base, J lost 5 bases, and 9 bases stayed unmatched. CDR3 region: CASSQGPRGGRETQYF. The CDR3 DNA is TGCGCCAGCAGCCAAGGACCCCGGGGGGGCCGGGAGACCCAGTACTTC.

The rearrangement uses TRBV19 and TRBJ1-4; 11 bases map to TRBD1. The CDR3 has 16 residues. CDR1 and CDR2 from the germline V gene are LNHDA and SQIVND (reference sequence). After removal of 4 bases from V and 2 bases from J, the junction contained 3 bases not matched to a gene. In nucleotides, the CDR3 is TGTGCCAGTAGTAGGACAGGGGGCCGGACTAATGAAAAACTGTTTTTT. It specifies CASSRTGGRTNEKLFF.

This chain connects TRBV12-3 or TRBV12-4 to TRBJ1-6; tentatively, D is TRBD1 (6 bases). V lost 3 bases to trimming and J lost 8 bases, with 8 bases between them. The CDR3 runs 13 residues. Written as DNA, the CDR3 is TGTGCCAGCAGTTTCGGGGGGCATTCACCCCTCCACTTT. This sequence encodes CASSFGGHSPLHF.

This rearrangement joins TRBV6-1 to TRBJ2-5; D is unresolved. V shed 1 base and J shed 5 bases, with 11 bases lying between them. This CDR3 region has 14 residues. Germline V gene sequence: CDR1 MNHNS, CDR2 SASEGT. CDR3 amino acids: CASSEGNSWETQYF. CDR3 nucleotide sequence: TGTGCCAGCAGTGAAGGAAATAGCTGGGAGACCCAGTACTTC.

The rearrangement links TRBV5-8 to TRBJ1-5, with a tentative D call TRBD1 (6 bases). The V end was cut by 0 bases, the J end by 1 base, with 8 bases between. The germline V gene encodes CDR1 SGHTS and CDR2 YDEGEE. The CDR3 is made up of 15 amino acids. The CDR3 bases are TGTGCCAGCAGCTTGGGGCAGGGGAGCAATCAGCCCCAGCATTTT. This codes for CASSLGQGSNQPQHF.

This clone turned up a few times. The CDR3 protein is CASSQAPGTGDGYTF. CDR3 DNA: TGTGCCAGCAGCCAAGCCCCCGGGACAGGGGATGGCTACACCTTC. The chain recombines TRBV3-1 (or the pseudogene TRBV3-2) with TRBJ1-2; the match to TRBD1 covers 10 bases. The CDR3 sequence is 15 residues long. Unmatched junction bases numbered 5, after V lost 1 base and J lost 6 bases. Germline CDR1 and CDR2: LGHDT and YNNKEL (reference sequence).